These 26 T cell receptor beta chains were all obtained from the same sample, sequenced in a study of response to subunit inactivated influenza vaccine. Each CDR3 protein is one row after TCRdb ran MiXCR on the RT-PCR reads. The profile shows 860,000 or so distinct CDR3 sequences, 20% to 25% of them singletons. The material was PBMCs from blood, obtained 5 to 6 days after vaccination. The receptors were gathered from a man between 45 and 60 years old who received an inactivated influenza vaccine.

The V call is TRBV6-5, the J call TRBJ2-7; D uncertain. CDR3 length: 17 residues. Germline V lookup: CDR1 MNHEY, CDR2 SVGAGI. V was clipped by 0 bases and J by 3 bases, with 18 bases between them. CDR3 sequence reads: CASSYSWSDTAFYEQYF. In nucleotides, the CDR3 is TGTGCCAGCAGTTACTCGTGGAGTGACACCGCGTTCTACGAGCAGTACTTC.

The chain carries TRBV9 and TRBJ2-1; D gene uncertain. V shed 2 bases and J shed 0 bases, with 9 bases lying between them. This CDR3 contains 15 residues. In germline, CDR1 is SGDLS, CDR2 YYNGEE. DNA for the CDR3: TGTGCCAGCAGCGTGGCGAGGAGCTCCTACAATGAGCAGTTCTTC. Its translation is CASSVARSSYNEQFF.

The rearrangement joins TRBV7-2 to TRBJ2-1; D may match TRBD1 or TRBD2 (5 bases each). Germline V gene lookup returns CDR1 SGHTA and CDR2 FQGNSA. The CDR3 loop spans 16 amino acids. Trimming removed 1 base from V and 4 bases from J, with 14 bases in between. For the CDR3, the DNA is TGTGCCAGCAGCTTAGGGGGGAACCCAATATACAATGAGCAGTTCTTC. As protein: CASSLGGNPIYNEQFF.

A few counts support this clonotype. V usage is TRBV9 and J usage is TRBJ2-2, with TRBD1 matching over 8 bases. The CDR3 is made up of 15 amino acids. Germline V gene lookup returns CDR1 SGDLS and CDR2 YYNGEE. V was pared by 2 bases and J by 4 bases, with 4 bases of the junction left unmatched. The CDR3 coding sequence is TGTGCCAGCAGCGTCTACGACAGGGGCACCGGGGAGCTGTTTTTT. Encoded protein: CASSVYDRGTGELFF. Looking up the rest from reference TRBV9 and TRBJ2-2 gives the full variable domain: DSGVTQTPKHLITATGQRVTLRCSPRSGDLSVYWYQQSLDQGLQFLIQYYNGEERAKGNILERFSAQQFPDLHSELNLSSLELGDSALYFCASSVYDRGTGELFFGEGSRLTVL.

This clonotype was recorded a few times. The CDR3 nucleotides read TGTGCCAGCAGTTTTGCTAGCATCTTCACAGATACGCAGTATTTT. The encoded protein is CASSFASIFTDTQYF. V and J are TRBV12-3 or TRBV12-4 and TRBJ2-3, with D perhaps TRBD2 (5 bases). This CDR3 region has 15 residues. V was trimmed by 3 bases and J by 2 bases, leaving 12 bases between them.

The chain couples TRBV2 to TRBJ2-5; D may be TRBD1 (6 bases). Between the trimmed V and J ends, which lost 1 base and 0 bases, there was a span of 12 bases. This CDR3 contains 16 residues. Germline V gives CDR1 SNHLY, CDR2 FYNNEI. Written as DNA, the CDR3 is TGTGCCAGCAGTGAAGTGACAGGCCTGGACCAAGAGACCCAGTACTTC. Encoded protein: CASSEVTGLDQETQYF.

This clonotype was found once. CDR3 coding DNA: TGTGCCAGCAGCGTAGGTCAGACTAGCGGATTCTACGAGCAGTACTTC. Encoded protein: CASSVGQTSGFYEQYF. The chain uses TRBV9 and TRBJ2-7; 9 bases are shared with TRBD2. This CDR3 contains 16 residues. CDR1 is SGDLS and CDR2 is YYNGEE in the germline V gene. The junction had 7 bases not matched to a gene; V was cut back by 0 bases and J by 3 bases. Full variable domain (rest looked up from reference TRBV9 and TRBJ2-7): DSGVTQTPKHLITATGQRVTLRCSPRSGDLSVYWYQQSLDQGLQFLIQYYNGEERAKGNILERFSAQQFPDLHSELNLSSLELGDSALYFCASSVGQTSGFYEQYFGPGTRLTVT.

The chain joins TRBV3-1 to TRBJ2-2; tentative D call: TRBD2 (5 bases). This CDR3 is built from 15 residues. Germline CDR1 LGHDT, CDR2 YNNKEL (reference sequence). The V gene lost 1 base and the J gene lost 9 bases, with 15 bases spanning the gap. The CDR3: CASSQVEASYRELFF. The CDR3 nucleotides are TGTGCCAGCAGCCAAGTGGAGGCTAGTTACCGGGAGCTGTTTTTT.

The chain joins TRBV6-5 to TRBJ1-1, with D unresolved. Trimming cost V 2 bases and J 4 bases, with 14 bases left between them. Germline values: CDR1 MNHEY, CDR2 SVGAGI. CDR3 length: 15 amino acids. CDR3 amino acids: CASSYEPRRATEAFF. In nucleotides, the CDR3 is TGTGCCAGCAGTTACGAGCCTCGACGGGCCACTGAAGCTTTCTTT.

The chain has TRBV6-2 or TRBV6-3 and TRBJ2-2, with no clear D. In germline, CDR1 is MNHEY, CDR2 SVGEGT. Deletions cut 8 bases from V and 1 base from J, with 8 bases between. The CDR3 contains 13 residues. DNA of the CDR3: TGTGCCAGCGGTAAATTGAACACCGGGGAGCTGTTTTTT. Its translation is CASGKLNTGELFF.

In its sample, this clonotype was seen many times. The chain carries TRBV12-3 or TRBV12-4 and TRBJ1-5; D is undetermined. Trimming shortened V by 9 bases and J by 1 base, and 7 bases separated the two germline ends. This CDR3 has 12 amino acids. The CDR3 sequence: CASRTSNQPQHF. The CDR3 region has the DNA TGTGCCAGTAGGACGAGCAATCAGCCCCAGCATTTT.

This clonotype was picked up a small number of times. J is TRBJ2-4 and V is TRBV6-1, with TRBD2 identical over 10 bases. CDR1 is MNHNS, CDR2 SASEGT, per germline. V trimming: 5 bases; J trimming: 1 base; junction bases outside the gene matches: 2. The length of the CDR3 is 15 residues. CDR3 in DNA: TGTGCCAGCAGTAAACTAGCGGGGGCCAAAAACATTCAGTACTTC. Translation gives CASSKLAGAKNIQYF.

This clonotype was counted at least ten times. The V call is TRBV20-1, the J call TRBJ1-2; TRBD1 matches 11 bases. Germline values: CDR1 DFQATT, CDR2 SNEGSKA (reference sequence). The V segment lost 5 bases and the J segment 7 bases; nucleotides outside the gene matches: 12. This CDR3 has 15 residues. The chain's CDR3 is CSAYLIRTGGGGYTF. The CDR3 DNA follows: TGCAGTGCTTATTTAATACGGACAGGGGGCGGTGGCTACACCTTC.

This clonotype has a handful of counts. The genes are TRBV7-7 and TRBJ2-3; D unresolved. The CDR3 sequence is 13 residues long. V was trimmed by 4 bases and J by 2 bases, leaving 7 bases between them. Germline V gene lookup returns CDR1 SSHAT and CDR2 FNYEAQ (reference sequence). The CDR3 DNA is TGTGCCAGCAGCTCCGTCGACACAGATACGCAGTATTTT. Protein: CASSSVDTDTQYF.

The gene calls are TRBV24-1 and TRBJ2-2; D possibly corresponds to TRBD1 (6 bases). V shed 1 base and J shed 5 bases, with 10 bases lying between them. Germline V gene data show CDR1 as KGHDR and CDR2 as SFDVKD. This CDR3 comprises 15 residues. The CDR3 bases are TGTGCCACCAGTGATTTAGGCCAGGGGACCGGGGAGCTGTTTTTT. Translating it yields CATSDLGQGTGELFF.

At least ten counts were recorded for this clonotype. The J gene is TRBJ2-3, the V gene TRBV7-2; D not certain. Germline V gene sequence: CDR1 SGHTA, CDR2 FQGNSA. This CDR3 has 15 residues. The germline V and J ends were trimmed by 2 bases and 2 bases, with 11 bases remaining between them. CDR3 loop: CASSLYSEYTDTQYF. The DNA for the CDR3 is TGTGCCAGCAGCTTATACAGCGAATACACAGATACGCAGTATTTT.

V gene TRBV28 combines with J gene TRBJ2-2; 9 bases are a match to TRBD1. The J segment lost 4 bases and the V segment lost 7 bases, leaving 7 bases of the junction unmatched. Germline V CDR1 and CDR2: MDHEN, SYDVKM. The CDR3 contains 15 residues. CDR3 coding DNA: TGTGCCAGCATTTGGGACAGGGTAGGCACCGGGGAGCTGTTTTTT. This sequence encodes CASIWDRVGTGELFF.

The sample holds a few counts of this clonotype. The chain uses TRBV12-3 or TRBV12-4 and TRBJ2-1, with 13 nucleotides matching TRBD2. This CDR3 is built from 14 residues. V lost 6 bases, J lost 6 bases, and 2 bases stayed unmatched. The CDR3 protein is CASRTSGGFNEQFF. The CDR3 nucleotides are TGTGCCAGCAGGACTAGCGGGGGGTTCAATGAGCAGTTCTTC.

This chain joins TRBV7-2 and TRBJ1-5; TRBD1 matches 7 bases. CDR1 and CDR2 from the germline V gene are SGHTA and FQGNSA. Trimming removed 5 bases from V and 7 bases from J; junction bases left unmatched: 5. This CDR3 contains 13 residues. The CDR3 DNA reads TGTGCCAGCAGCAGGGGACAGCTCCAGCCCCAGCATTTT. Protein product: CASSRGQLQPQHF.

As regards this clonotype: A read error may be the cause here, since a much bigger clone is one base away. The genes are TRBV7-2 and TRBJ1-1; D ambiguous. This CDR3 spans 14 amino acids. The germline CDR1 and CDR2 sequences are SGHTA and FQGNSA. The CDR3 sequence: CDSSLAVTNTEAFF. The CDR3 DNA reads TGTGACAGCAGCTTAGCGGTAACGAACACTGAAGCTTTCTTT.

This clonotype has a handful of counts. The J gene is TRBJ2-7, the V gene TRBV5-5, with D possibly TRBD2 on 6 matching bases. Germline assignment: CDR1 SGHKS and CDR2 YYEKEE (reference sequence). The CDR3 runs 15 residues. Trimming shortened V by 0 bases and J by 2 bases, and 12 bases separated the two germline ends. The CDR3 here is CASSLGIREPYEQYF. The CDR3 region has the DNA TGTGCCAGCAGCTTGGGAATCCGGGAGCCCTACGAGCAGTACTTC.

Only a few counts were recorded for this clonotype. The chain's CDR3 is CASGIQRTEAFF. The CDR3 coding sequence is TGTGCCAGCGGAATACAGAGGACTGAAGCTTTCTTT. This chain joins TRBV6-6 and TRBJ1-1; D ambiguous. This CDR3 has 12 residues. Trimming cost V 8 bases and J 5 bases, with 12 bases left between them. CDR1 is MNHNY and CDR2 is SVGAGI in the germline V gene (reference sequence).

The chain has TRBV6-2 or TRBV6-3 and TRBJ1-5, with 9 bases that match TRBD1. J lost 0 bases, V lost 10 bases, and 10 bases had no gene match. The CDR3 runs to 16 residues. Germline V gene lookup returns CDR1 MNHEY and CDR2 SVGEGT. Written as DNA, the CDR3 is TGTGCCACCTCGGACAGGGGCGGTTATAGCAATCAGCCCCAGCATTTT. Translation: CATSDRGGYSNQPQHF.

The table lists this clonotype with a few counts. This chain uses TRBV15 with TRBJ1-2, with TRBD1 as a possible D gene (6 bases). Trimming stripped 0 bases from V and 4 bases from J, with 12 bases between. The length of the CDR3 is 15 residues. The germline V gene encodes CDR1 LNHNV and CDR2 YYDKDF (reference sequence). As DNA, the CDR3 is TGTGCCACCAGCAGAGATGGTCCAGGGGCCTATGGCTACACCTTC. Translating gives CATSRDGPGAYGYTF.

This clonotype occurred a few times. The V gene is TRBV7-8, the J gene TRBJ2-3; no reliable D call. The V end lost 0 bases, the J end lost 0 bases, and 7 bases lay between the germline ends. In germline, CDR1 is SGHVS, CDR2 FQNEAQ. There are 15 residues in the CDR3. DNA of the CDR3: TGTGCCAGCAGCTTAGCGGGGTGGAGCACAGATACGCAGTATTTT. Translation: CASSLAGWSTDTQYF.

There are many counts of this clonotype. CDR3 nucleotides: TGCAGCGTTGAAGATCTTTGGGGCCGACAGGAGGGGAATCACAATGAGCAGTTCTTC. It encodes CSVEDLWGRQEGNHNEQFF. The chain couples TRBV29-1 to TRBJ2-1, with D possibly being TRBD1 or TRBD2 (6 bases each). The CDR3 extends over 19 amino acids. In germline, CDR1 is SQVTM, CDR2 ANQGSEA. Trimming took 0 bases from V and 5 from J, leaving 26 bases between them.